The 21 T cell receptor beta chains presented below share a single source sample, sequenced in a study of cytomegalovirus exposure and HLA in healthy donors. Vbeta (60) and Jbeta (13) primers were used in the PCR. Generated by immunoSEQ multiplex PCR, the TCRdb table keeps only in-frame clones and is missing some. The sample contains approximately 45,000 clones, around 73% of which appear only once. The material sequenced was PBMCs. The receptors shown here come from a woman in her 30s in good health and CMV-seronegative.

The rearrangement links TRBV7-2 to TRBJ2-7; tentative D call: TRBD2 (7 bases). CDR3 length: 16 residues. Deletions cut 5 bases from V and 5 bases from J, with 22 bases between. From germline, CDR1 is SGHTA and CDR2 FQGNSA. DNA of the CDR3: TGTGCCAGCAGCCCTAGGGAGGGGGTTCGGTCCCACGAGCAGTACTTC. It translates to CASSPREGVRSHEQYF.

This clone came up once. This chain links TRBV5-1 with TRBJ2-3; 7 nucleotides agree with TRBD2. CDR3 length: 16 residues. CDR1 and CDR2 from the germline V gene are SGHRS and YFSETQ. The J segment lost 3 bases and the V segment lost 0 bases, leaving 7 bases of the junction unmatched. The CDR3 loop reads CASSLGVREGTDTQYF. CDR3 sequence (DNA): TGCGCCAGCAGCTTGGGGGTTAGGGAGGGTACAGATACGCAGTATTTT.

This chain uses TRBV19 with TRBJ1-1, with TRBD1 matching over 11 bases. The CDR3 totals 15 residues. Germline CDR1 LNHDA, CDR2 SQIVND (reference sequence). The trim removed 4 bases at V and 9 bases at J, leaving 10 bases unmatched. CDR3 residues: CASSRRDRGWMKAFF. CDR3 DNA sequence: TGTGCCAGTAGTAGGCGGGACAGGGGGTGGATGAAAGCTTTCTTT.

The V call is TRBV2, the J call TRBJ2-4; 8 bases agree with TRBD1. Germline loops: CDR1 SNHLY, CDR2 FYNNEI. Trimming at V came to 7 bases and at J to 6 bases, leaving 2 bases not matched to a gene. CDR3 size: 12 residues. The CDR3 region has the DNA TGTGCCAGCAAAGACAGGGGAAACATTCAGTACTTC. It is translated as CASKDRGNIQYF.

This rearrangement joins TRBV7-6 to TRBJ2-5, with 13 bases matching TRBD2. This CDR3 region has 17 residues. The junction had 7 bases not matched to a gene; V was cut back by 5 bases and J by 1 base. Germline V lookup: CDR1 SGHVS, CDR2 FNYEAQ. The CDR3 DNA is TGTGCCAGCAGCCAGGGGACTAGCGGGACCTTCCAAGAGACCCAGTACTTC. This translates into CASSQGTSGTFQETQYF.

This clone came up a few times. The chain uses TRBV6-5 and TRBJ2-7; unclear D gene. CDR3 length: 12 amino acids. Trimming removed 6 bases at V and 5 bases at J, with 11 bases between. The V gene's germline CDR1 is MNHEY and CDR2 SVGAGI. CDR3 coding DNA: TGTGCCAGCAGCCCCGGGTATGACGAGCAGTACTTC. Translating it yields CASSPGYDEQYF.

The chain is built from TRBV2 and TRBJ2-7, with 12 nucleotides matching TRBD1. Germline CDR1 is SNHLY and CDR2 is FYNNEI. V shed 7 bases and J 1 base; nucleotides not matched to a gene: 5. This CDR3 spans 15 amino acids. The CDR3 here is CASNRDRGLSYEQYF. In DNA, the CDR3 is TGTGCCAGCAATCGGGACAGGGGGCTTTCCTACGAGCAGTACTTC.

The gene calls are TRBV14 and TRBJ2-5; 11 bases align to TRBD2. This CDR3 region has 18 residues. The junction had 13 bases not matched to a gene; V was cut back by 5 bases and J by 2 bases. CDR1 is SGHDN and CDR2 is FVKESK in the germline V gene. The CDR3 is CASSSSGRPYVGQETQYF. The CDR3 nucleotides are TGTGCCAGCAGCTCTAGCGGGAGGCCCTATGTGGGGCAAGAGACCCAGTACTTC.

The CDR3 coding sequence is TGTGCCTGGAGTCGGGGGGGAGGCCTTGGCACAGATACGCAGTATTTT. Translation gives CAWSRGGGLGTDTQYF. The chain employs TRBV30 and TRBJ2-3, with TRBD2 identical over 8 bases. Germline-derived CDR1 and CDR2 are GTSNPN and SVGIG (reference sequence). The V segment lost 2 bases and the J segment 1 base; nucleotides outside the gene matches: 8. This CDR3 is built from 16 residues.

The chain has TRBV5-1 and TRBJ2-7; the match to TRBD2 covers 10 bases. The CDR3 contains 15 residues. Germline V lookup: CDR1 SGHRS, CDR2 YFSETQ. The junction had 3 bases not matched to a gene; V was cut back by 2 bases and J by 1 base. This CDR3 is CASSFSGGQSYEQYF. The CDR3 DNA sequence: TGCGCCAGCAGCTTTAGCGGGGGGCAATCCTACGAGCAGTACTTC.

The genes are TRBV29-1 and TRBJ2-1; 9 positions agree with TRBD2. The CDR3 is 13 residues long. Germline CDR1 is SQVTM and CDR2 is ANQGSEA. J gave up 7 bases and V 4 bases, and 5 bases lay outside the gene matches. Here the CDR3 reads CSVGASGTNEQFF. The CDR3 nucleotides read TGCAGCGTTGGTGCTAGCGGGACGAATGAGCAGTTCTTC.

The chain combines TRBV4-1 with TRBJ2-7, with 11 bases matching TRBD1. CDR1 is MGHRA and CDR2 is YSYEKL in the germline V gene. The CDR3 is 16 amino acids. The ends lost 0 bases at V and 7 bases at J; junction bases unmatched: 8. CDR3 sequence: CASSQEGRTGGAEQYF. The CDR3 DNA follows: TGCGCCAGCAGCCAAGAAGGACGGACAGGGGGCGCTGAGCAGTACTTC.

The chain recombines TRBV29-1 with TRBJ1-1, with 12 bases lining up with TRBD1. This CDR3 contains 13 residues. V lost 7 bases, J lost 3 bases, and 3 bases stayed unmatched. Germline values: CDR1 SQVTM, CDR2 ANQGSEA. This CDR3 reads CSARDRGHTEAFF. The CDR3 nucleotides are TGCAGCGCCCGGGACAGGGGGCACACTGAAGCTTTCTTT.

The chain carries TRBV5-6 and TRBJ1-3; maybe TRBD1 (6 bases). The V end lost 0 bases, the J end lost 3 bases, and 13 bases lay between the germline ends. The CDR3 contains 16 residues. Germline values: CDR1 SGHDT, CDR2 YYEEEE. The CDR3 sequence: CASSLEGVSYGNTIYF. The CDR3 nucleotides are TGTGCCAGCAGCTTGGAGGGGGTTTCGTATGGAAACACCATATATTTT. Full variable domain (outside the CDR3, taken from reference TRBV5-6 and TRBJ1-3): DAGVTQSPTHLIKTRGQQVTLRCSPKSGHDTVSWYQQALGQGPQFIFQYYEEEERQRGNFPDRFSGHQFPNYSSELNVNALLLGDSALYLCASSLEGVSYGNTIYFGEGSWLTVV.

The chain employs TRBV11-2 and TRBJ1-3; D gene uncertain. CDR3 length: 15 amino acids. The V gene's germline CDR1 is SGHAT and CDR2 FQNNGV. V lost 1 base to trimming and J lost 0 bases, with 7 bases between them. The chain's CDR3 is CASSLVESSGNTIYF. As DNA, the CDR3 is TGTGCCAGCAGCTTAGTGGAGAGCTCTGGAAACACCATATATTTT.

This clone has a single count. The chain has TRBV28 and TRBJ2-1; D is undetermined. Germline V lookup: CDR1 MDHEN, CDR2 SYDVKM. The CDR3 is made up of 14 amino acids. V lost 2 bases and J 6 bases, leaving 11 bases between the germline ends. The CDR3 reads CASSLGVSINEQFF. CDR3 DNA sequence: TGTGCCAGCAGTTTAGGTGTTAGTATCAATGAGCAGTTCTTC.

The CDR3 is CASSPRGPGEAFF. CDR3 bases: TGTGCCAGCAGTCCTAGGGGCCCGGGTGAAGCTTTCTTT. V is TRBV27 and J is TRBJ1-1; tentatively, D is TRBD1 (5 bases). Trimming pared 5 bases from V and 7 bases from J, leaving 14 bases between. This CDR3 has 13 amino acids. Per the germline V gene, CDR1 is MNHEY and CDR2 is SMNVEV (reference sequence).

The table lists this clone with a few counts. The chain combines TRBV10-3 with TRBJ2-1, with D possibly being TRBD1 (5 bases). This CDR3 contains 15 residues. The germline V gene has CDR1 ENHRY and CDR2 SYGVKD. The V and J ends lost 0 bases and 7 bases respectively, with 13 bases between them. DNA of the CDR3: TGTGCCATCAGTGAGTCCTTCCTTTCAGGGAATGAGCAGTTCTTC. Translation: CAISESFLSGNEQFF.

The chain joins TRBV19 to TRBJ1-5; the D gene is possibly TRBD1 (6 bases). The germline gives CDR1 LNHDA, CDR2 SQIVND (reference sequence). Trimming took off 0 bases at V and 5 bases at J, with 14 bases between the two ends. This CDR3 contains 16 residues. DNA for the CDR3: TGTGCCAGTAGTATAGATTCGGCGACAGGCGATCAGCCCCAGCATTTT. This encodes CASSIDSATGDQPQHF.

CDR3 DNA: TGTGCCACCAGCAGACCTCCGACAGGGGTGGAAAACAATCAGCCCCAGCATTTT. Protein sequence: CATSRPPTGVENNQPQHF. The V call is TRBV15, the J call TRBJ1-5; 8 bases line up with TRBD1. This CDR3 is built from 18 residues. After removal of 2 bases from V and 3 bases from J, the junction contained 12 bases not matched to a gene. Germline values: CDR1 LNHNV, CDR2 YYDKDF (reference sequence).

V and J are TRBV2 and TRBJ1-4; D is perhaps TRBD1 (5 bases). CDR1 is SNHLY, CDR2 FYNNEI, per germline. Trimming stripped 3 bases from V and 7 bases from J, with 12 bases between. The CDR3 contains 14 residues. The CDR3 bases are TGTGCCAGCAGTGATCTCAGGGTTGGTGAAAAACTGTTTTTT. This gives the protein CASSDLRVGEKLFF.